Below are 27 T cell receptor beta chains sequenced from a single sample in a study of glioma-infiltrating T cells after dendritic cell vaccination. Here immunoSEQ multiplex PCR was the method, and the copy in TCRdb shows in-frame clones only, minus some. Of roughly 80,000 clones in the sample, over 85% were seen once. Specimen: blood, collected before dendritic cell vaccination. All receptors come from a human donor with glioblastoma.

The chain recombines TRBV11-2 with TRBJ1-1; 7 bases are a match to TRBD1. There are 14 residues in the CDR3. V trimming: 5 bases; J trimming: 4 bases; junction bases outside the gene matches: 7. CDR1 SGHAT and CDR2 FQNNGV come from the germline V gene. CDR3 in amino acids: CASSGTGTVTEAFF. The CDR3 region has the DNA TGTGCCAGCAGCGGAACCGGGACAGTCACTGAAGCTTTCTTT.

The CDR3 loop reads CASSHERNRGSYEQYF. In nucleotides, the CDR3 is TGCGCCAGCAGCCACGAAAGGAACAGGGGGTCCTACGAGCAGTACTTC. This chain connects TRBV4-1 to TRBJ2-7; 8 bases are shared with TRBD1. Germline trimming cut 3 bases from V and 1 base from J; bases unmatched to any gene: 8. CDR3 length: 16 residues. The germline V gene has CDR1 MGHRA and CDR2 YSYEKL.

Comments on this clone: The sample has other DNA sequences that encode this CDR3 too. This rearrangement joins TRBV5-1 to TRBJ2-7; D may be TRBD2 (5 bases). This CDR3 has 14 amino acids. Between the trimmed V and J ends, which lost 0 bases and 0 bases, there was a span of 7 bases. Per the germline V gene, CDR1 is SGHRS and CDR2 is YFSETQ. CDR3 DNA: TGCGCCAGCAGCTTGGACGGACTCTCCTACGAGCAGTACTTC. This sequence encodes CASSLDGLSYEQYF.

This clone was picked up one time. The chain combines TRBV7-9 with TRBJ2-2, with 8 positions matching TRBD1. CDR1 is SEHNR and CDR2 is FQNEAQ in the germline V gene (reference sequence). V dropped 5 bases and J dropped 7; count of bases not matched to a gene: 3. CDR3 size: 13 residues. Here the CDR3 DNA reads TGTGCCAGCAGCGACAGGGGTAGCGGGGAGCTGTTTTTT. Encoded protein: CASSDRGSGELFF.

This clone was counted a few times. This chain links TRBV6-1 with TRBJ2-3; TRBD1 agrees at 10 bases. The CDR3 length is 16 residues. The V segment lost 4 bases and the J segment 3 bases; nucleotides outside the gene matches: 7. Germline assignment: CDR1 MNHNS and CDR2 SASEGT. CDR3 sequence reads: CASSGPPGQGTDTQYF. The CDR3 DNA sequence: TGTGCCAGCAGTGGACCCCCGGGACAGGGGACAGATACGCAGTATTTT.

V usage is TRBV7-9 and J usage is TRBJ1-2; D might be TRBD1 (5 bases). Per germline, CDR1 SEHNR and CDR2 FQNEAQ (reference sequence). With 3 bases removed from V and 8 bases from J, the gap between germline ends came to 16 bases. The CDR3 runs to 14 residues. CDR3 DNA sequence: TGTGCCAGCAGCTTTAGCAGGGAGGTAGGGGGCTACACCTTC. Translating gives CASSFSREVGGYTF.

The genes are TRBV11-3 and TRBJ2-7; 10 bases fit TRBD1. The trim removed 0 bases at V and 2 bases at J, leaving 4 bases unmatched. Germline loops: CDR1 SGHNT, CDR2 YENEEA. This CDR3 is built from 16 residues. CDR3 amino acids: CASSLERTGGTYEQYF. The CDR3 bases are TGTGCCAGCAGCTTAGAACGGACAGGGGGGACCTACGAGCAGTACTTC. The full variable domain, its missing parts supplied by reference TRBV11-3 and TRBJ2-7, is EAGVVQSPRYKIIEKKQPVAFWCNPISGHNTLYWYLQNLGQGPELLIRYENEEAVDDSQLPKDRFSAERLKGVDSTLKIQPAELGDSAVYLCASSLERTGGTYEQYFGPGTRLTVT.

The J gene is TRBJ2-2, the V gene TRBV6-5; a weak D match, TRBD1 (5 bases). Germline CDR1 and CDR2: MNHEY and SVGAGI. The CDR3 loop spans 12 amino acids. Trimming stripped 8 bases from V and 4 bases from J, with 8 bases between. In DNA form, the CDR3 reads TGTGCCAGCCAGGGTTTCACCGGGGAGCTGTTTTTT. This sequence encodes CASQGFTGELFF.

With respect to this clone: A read error may produce the germline difference seen at one junction end. The chain joins TRBV7-7 to TRBJ2-5; the match to TRBD2 covers 7 bases. Germline V gene lookup returns CDR1 SSHAT and CDR2 FNYEAQ (reference sequence). The length of the CDR3 is 14 residues. The CDR3 coding sequence is TGTGCTAGCAGCTTATCGGGGGGACAAGAGACCCAGTACTTC. This codes for CASSLSGGQETQYF.

The chain couples TRBV10-3 to TRBJ2-3, with D maybe TRBD2 (6 bases). Germline V gene sequence: CDR1 ENHRY, CDR2 SYGVKD. V was clipped by 10 bases and J by 2 bases, with 19 bases between them. The CDR3 length is 15 residues. The CDR3 nucleotides are TGTGCCACCGGGGGACGGTATACAGACACAGATACGCAGTATTTT. Protein product: CATGGRYTDTDTQYF.

CDR3 amino acids: CASIAGGQVEQFF. Here the CDR3 DNA reads TGTGCCAGCATTGCGGGAGGGCAGGTTGAGCAGTTCTTC. The chain employs TRBV28 and TRBJ2-1; 9 bases line up with TRBD2. V trimming: 7 bases; J trimming: 9 bases; junction bases outside the gene matches: 7. This CDR3 is built from 13 residues. Germline CDR1 MDHEN, CDR2 SYDVKM.

J is TRBJ1-2 and V is TRBV4-2; D unclear. The CDR3 runs 15 residues. V was cut by 0 bases and J by 0 bases, with 8 bases left in between. Germline CDR1 and CDR2: LGHNA and YNFKEQ. The chain's CDR3 is CASSQDEGSNYGYTF. The CDR3 DNA follows: TGTGCCAGCAGCCAAGATGAGGGATCTAACTATGGCTACACCTTC.

The chain employs TRBV7-9 and TRBJ2-1; weak D call: TRBD1 (7 bases). V was cut by 4 bases and J by 6 bases, with 13 bases left in between. The CDR3 spans 14 residues. Germline V gene lookup returns CDR1 SEHNR and CDR2 FQNEAQ (reference sequence). The CDR3 coding sequence is TGTGCCAGCAGCTGGGCGGGACAGCCCAATGAGCAGTTCTTC. Translated: CASSWAGQPNEQFF.

This clone was recorded only once. The J gene is TRBJ1-5, the V gene TRBV15, with D possibly TRBD1 on 6 matching bases. The CDR3 runs 14 residues. Per the germline V gene, CDR1 is LNHNV and CDR2 is YYDKDF (reference sequence). The ends were cut back, 1 base at V and 6 bases at J, with 10 bases in the middle. The CDR3 nucleotides are TGTGCCACCAGCAGAGGGGGGGGCGGTCAGCCCCAGCATTTT. It translates to CATSRGGGGQPQHF.

The rearrangement links TRBV6-1 to TRBJ2-3; D is ambiguous. This CDR3 has 13 amino acids. Trimming stripped 2 bases from V and 3 bases from J, with 6 bases between. Germline V lookup: CDR1 MNHNS, CDR2 SASEGT. In DNA form, the CDR3 reads TGTGCCAGCAGTGAAATCGGGACAGATACGCAGTATTTT. Encoded protein: CASSEIGTDTQYF.

This chain links TRBV7-9 with TRBJ1-2, with D possibly being TRBD1 (6 bases). The CDR3 spans 11 residues. V dropped 9 bases and J dropped 6 bases, with 11 bases sitting between them. Germline lookup yields CDR1 SEHNR and CDR2 FQNEAQ (reference sequence). CDR3 DNA sequence: TGTGCCAGTCAGGGGCGGGATGGCTACACCTTC. Amino acids: CASQGRDGYTF.

The genes are TRBV11-3 and TRBJ1-1; no definite D call. The CDR3 covers 14 residues. V was cut by 6 bases and J by 1 base, with 12 bases left in between. Germline loops: CDR1 SGHNT, CDR2 YENEEA. The CDR3: CASSPSLANTEAFF. Here the CDR3 DNA reads TGTGCCAGCAGTCCTTCGTTGGCGAACACTGAAGCTTTCTTT.

The chain employs TRBV6-6 and TRBJ2-7, with a weak D call TRBD2 (5 bases). This CDR3 is built from 12 residues. Trimming stripped 8 bases from V and 7 bases from J, with 15 bases between. Germline CDR1 MNHNY, CDR2 SVGAGI (reference sequence). CDR3 nucleotide sequence: TGTGCCAGCGGCACCCAACGAGGGGAGCAGTACTTC. The encoded protein is CASGTQRGEQYF.

J is TRBJ2-5 and V is TRBV30, with 15 bases that match TRBD2. The germline V gene encodes CDR1 GTSNPN and CDR2 SVGIG (reference sequence). J lost 7 bases, V lost 1 base, and 4 bases had no gene match. The CDR3 sequence is 15 residues long. The CDR3 region has the DNA TGTGCCTGGAGTGAAGGGACTAGCGGGGGGTTGACCCAGTACTTC. Encoded protein: CAWSEGTSGGLTQYF.

This chain joins TRBV19 and TRBJ1-5; a weak D match, TRBD1 (5 bases). This CDR3 spans 14 amino acids. Trimming removed 6 bases at V and 7 bases at J, with 16 bases between. In germline, CDR1 is LNHDA, CDR2 SQIVND (reference sequence). CDR3 nucleotides: TGTGCCAGTAGCTTTGACAGAGATTTGCAGCCCCAGCATTTT. It codes for CASSFDRDLQPQHF. Variable domain in full (rest from reference TRBV19 and TRBJ1-5): DGGITQSPKYLFRKEGQNVTLSCEQNLNHDAMYWYRQDPGQGLRLIYYSQIVNDFQKGDIAEGYSVSREKKESFPLTVTSAQKNPTAFYLCASSFDRDLQPQHFGDGTRLSIL.

V gene TRBV7-3 combines with J gene TRBJ2-7, with 13 bases identical to TRBD2. With V trimmed by 5 bases and J by 1 base, 2 bases remained unmatched. CDR3 length: 15 amino acids. Germline V gene data show CDR1 as SGHTA and CDR2 as FQGTGA. The CDR3 region has the DNA TGTGCCAGCAGCAAACTAGCGGGAGGGTCCTACGAGCAGTACTTC. Translating gives CASSKLAGGSYEQYF.

This clone was counted a single time. This chain links TRBV6-1 with TRBJ2-3; TRBD1 might be the D (5 bases). Trimming left V 5 bases short and J 3 bases short, with 6 bases between. This CDR3 is built from 12 residues. CDR1 and CDR2 (germline): MNHNS, SASEGT. The DNA of the CDR3 is TGTGCCAGCAGTCCAGGGACAGATACGCAGTATTTT. Encoded protein: CASSPGTDTQYF.

V and J are TRBV4-1 and TRBJ2-2; 8 positions agree with TRBD2. The CDR3 consists of 15 residues. Per germline, CDR1 MGHRA and CDR2 YSYEKL. V shed 1 base, J shed 7 bases, and the junction held 5 bases outside the gene matches. CDR3 residues: CASSQGTSQNGELFF. CDR3 nucleotides: TGCGCCAGCAGCCAAGGGACTAGCCAAAACGGGGAGCTGTTTTTT.

About this clone itself: Additional DNA sequences in this sample encode the identical CDR3. V is TRBV2 and J is TRBJ1-2; perhaps TRBD1 as D (5 bases). V was trimmed by 3 bases and J by 4 bases, leaving 6 bases between them. This CDR3 comprises 12 residues. Germline CDR1 SNHLY, CDR2 FYNNEI. CDR3 loop: CASSEGGYGYTF. The CDR3 DNA is TGTGCCAGCAGTGAGGGGGGCTATGGCTACACCTTC.

The chain has TRBV7-6 and TRBJ2-6, with D tentatively TRBD1 (5 bases). Germline loops: CDR1 SGHVS, CDR2 FNYEAQ. The CDR3 loop spans 16 amino acids. V shed 0 bases and J shed 1 base, with 7 bases lying between them. The CDR3, as DNA: TGTGCCAGCAGCTTAGCCGCAGGGTCTGGGGCCAACGTCCTGACTTTC. It encodes CASSLAAGSGANVLTF.

The chain carries TRBV5-1 and TRBJ2-3, with no clear D. V was shortened by 4 bases and J by 0 bases, with 18 bases between the two germline ends. This CDR3 is built from 17 residues. The germline V gene encodes CDR1 SGHRS and CDR2 YFSETQ. The CDR3 reads CASSNGRRSDSTDTQYF. CDR3 nucleotides: TGCGCCAGCAGCAATGGGCGTAGGTCAGACAGCACAGATACGCAGTATTTT.

The chain recombines TRBV2 with TRBJ2-7; a weak D match, TRBD1 (8 bases). Germline V lookup: CDR1 SNHLY, CDR2 FYNNEI. Trimming cost V 4 bases and J 2 bases, with 12 bases left between them. There are 14 residues in the CDR3. DNA for the CDR3: TGTGCCAGCAGTGGGACAGGGAGGGCCTACGAGCAGTACTTC. Translating it yields CASSGTGRAYEQYF.